These 17 T cell receptor beta chains originate from one sample sequenced in a study of T-cell reconstitution after alpha-beta-depleted transplantation in children. Construction of the TCRbeta library involved unique molecular identifiers. TCRdb called the PCR reads again in MiXCR, with one record for every CDR3 protein. The table includes about 120,000 distinct CDR3 sequences, around a tenth detected once. The starting material was PBMCs from the stem cell graft donor, obtained from the stem cell graft. These receptors came from a human donor who donated a stem cell graft to a child with acute lymphoblastic leukemia.

This clonotype was counted at least ten times. The J gene is TRBJ1-2, the V gene TRBV27; D possibly corresponds to TRBD1 (6 bases). CDR1 and CDR2 from the germline V gene are MNHEY and SMNVEV (reference sequence). There are 13 residues in the CDR3. Trimming took 3 bases from V and 5 from J, leaving 10 bases between them. Written as DNA, the CDR3 is TGTGCCAGCAGTTTCGGGCAGGGGTATGGCTACACCTTC. Its translation: CASSFGQGYGYTF.

This clonotype appeared many times. The chain combines TRBV6-2 or TRBV6-3 with TRBJ1-5; D call uncertain. V was trimmed by 7 bases and J by 5 bases, leaving 21 bases between them. The CDR3 is 16 amino acids. Germline assignment: CDR1 MNHEY and CDR2 SVGEGT. CDR3 region: CASMGIAWKSDQPQHF. CDR3 DNA sequence: TGTGCCAGCATGGGCATCGCGTGGAAATCGGATCAGCCCCAGCATTTT.

Concerning this clonotype itself: A much larger clone sits a single nucleotide away, making a read error possible. The genes are TRBV20-1 and TRBJ2-3, with TRBD2 matching over 11 bases. The CDR3 spans 15 residues. The germline V gene encodes CDR1 DFQATT and CDR2 SNEGSKA (reference sequence). The chain's CDR3 is CSTRPLAGGTDTQYF. CDR3 sequence (DNA): TGCAGTACTAGACCCCTAGCGGGGGGTACAGATACGCAGTATTTT.

This clonotype was observed at least ten times. The chain links TRBV20-1 to TRBJ2-7; 8 bases are shared with TRBD1. Germline CDR1 DFQATT, CDR2 SNEGSKA (reference sequence). CDR3 length equals 16 residues. Trimming removed 0 bases from V and 5 bases from J; junction bases left unmatched: 12. DNA for the CDR3: TGCAGTGCTAGAGATCTGAATAGGACAGGGTTTGACGAGCAGTACTTC. Its translation is CSARDLNRTGFDEQYF.

This clonotype came up a few times. This clone may be a read error of a much larger clone one base away. This chain links TRBV5-6 with TRBJ2-6; 9 bases align to TRBD1. CDR1 and CDR2 from the germline V gene are SGHDT and YYEEEE. CDR3 length equals 20 residues. This chain's CDR3 is CASSLLRPGQGNSGANGLTF. In DNA, the CDR3 is TGTGCCAGCAGCTTGCTGAGACCGGGACAGGGAAACTCTGGGGCCAACGGCCTGACTTTC.

There are many counts of this clonotype. The V gene is TRBV20-1, the J gene TRBJ1-2; tentative D call: TRBD1 (5 bases). Trimming pared 3 bases from V and 7 bases from J, leaving 21 bases between. Per germline, CDR1 DFQATT and CDR2 SNEGSKA (reference sequence). This CDR3 region has 15 residues. CDR3 nucleotides: TGCAGTGCTAGGTCCTCCTGGGGCAGGGTTTTTGGCTACACCTTC. Protein sequence: CSARSSWGRVFGYTF.

Many counts were recorded for this clonotype. This chain connects TRBV20-1 to TRBJ2-7; D gene unclear. The CDR3 loop spans 14 amino acids. The germline V gene encodes CDR1 DFQATT and CDR2 SNEGSKA (reference sequence). Trimming took off 1 base at V and 0 bases at J, with 10 bases between the two ends. CDR3 DNA sequence: TGCAGTGCTAGAGCCCTCCTTGACTCCTACGAGCAGTACTTC. Its protein product is CSARALLDSYEQYF.

This clonotype has at least ten counts. The chain is built from TRBV11-2 and TRBJ2-1; D could derive from TRBD1 or TRBD2 (5 bases each). Germline CDR1 reads SGHAT; CDR2 reads FQNNGV. The CDR3 contains 16 residues. The ends were cut back, 0 bases at V and 9 bases at J, with 18 bases in the middle. The CDR3 sequence is CASSLDRGLSRGEQFF. The CDR3 DNA reads as TGTGCCAGCAGCTTAGATCGGGGCCTTTCGCGTGGTGAGCAGTTCTTC. The full variable domain, its missing parts supplied by reference TRBV11-2 and TRBJ2-1, is EAGVAQSPRYKIIEKRQSVAFWCNPISGHATLYWYQQILGQGPKLLIQFQNNGVVDDSQLPKDRFSAERLKGVDSTLKIQPAKLEDSAVYLCASSLDRGLSRGEQFFGPGTRLTVL.

The chain joins TRBV18 to TRBJ1-3; no clear D. Trimming removed 6 bases from V and 0 bases from J, with 6 bases in between. Germline CDR1 KGHSH, CDR2 LQKENI. The CDR3 is 13 amino acids. This chain's CDR3 is CASSPFSGNTIYF. DNA for the CDR3: TGTGCCAGCTCGCCTTTCTCTGGAAACACCATATATTTT.

This clonotype was counted many times. The chain has TRBV20-1 and TRBJ2-3, with D possibly TRBD1 on 6 matching bases. Trimming removed 6 bases from V and 6 bases from J, with 22 bases in between. This CDR3 is built from 15 residues. Germline values: CDR1 DFQATT, CDR2 SNEGSKA (reference sequence). The CDR3 here is CSAHKTTGLTDTQYF. The DNA of the CDR3 is TGCAGTGCCCATAAGACAACAGGGCTTACCGATACGCAGTATTTT.

Comments on this clonotype: The CDR3 does not close with the conserved phenylalanine or tryptophan, likely indicating a read error. The genes are TRBV18 and TRBJ2-3, with D hard to call. Germline V gene data show CDR1 as KGHSH and CDR2 as LQKENI. The CDR3 runs 16 residues. The V and J ends lost 3 bases and 1 base respectively, with 14 bases between them. The CDR3 spells CASSPYDLFRTDTQYL. The DNA of the CDR3 is TGTGCCAGCTCACCGTACGACCTCTTTCGCACAGATACGCAGTATTTG.

Many counts were recorded for this clonotype. The chain combines TRBV5-1 with TRBJ1-3, with D tentatively TRBD1 (6 bases). The CDR3 length is 16 residues. Germline values: CDR1 SGHRS, CDR2 YFSETQ. V lost 2 bases, J lost 0 bases, and 12 bases lay in between. In nucleotides, the CDR3 is TGCGCCAGCAGCTTTTCGGGACACCTCTCTGGAAACACCATATATTTT. It translates to CASSFSGHLSGNTIYF. The variable domain in full, completed from reference TRBV5-1 and TRBJ1-3, reads KAGVTQTPRYLIKTRGQQVTLSCSPISGHRSVSWYQQTPGQGLQFLFEYFSETQRNKGNFPGRFSGRQFSNSRSEMNVSTLELGDSALYLCASSFSGHLSGNTIYFGEGSWLTVV.

This clonotype was counted a few times. The genes are TRBV11-1 and TRBJ2-2; 11 bases align to TRBD1. V lost 4 bases, J lost 4 bases, and 20 bases stayed unmatched. The CDR3 is 21 amino acids. CDR1 is SGHAT and CDR2 is FQDESV in the germline V gene (reference sequence). The CDR3 is CASSSYLGQGGVGISTGELFF. In nucleotides, the CDR3 is TGTGCCAGCAGCTCCTACCTGGGACAGGGGGGCGTGGGTATAAGCACCGGGGAGCTGTTTTTT.

There are many counts of this clonotype. V is TRBV5-1 and J is TRBJ2-3; 7 bases are a match to TRBD1. J lost 6 bases, V lost 0 bases, and 10 bases had no gene match. This CDR3 has 16 amino acids. CDR1 is SGHRS, CDR2 YFSETQ, per germline. CDR3 in DNA: TGCGCCAGCAGCTTGGTTTCCAGGGGGTCTAAGGATACGCAGTATTTT. Amino acid sequence: CASSLVSRGSKDTQYF.

This clonotype was seen ten or more times. V gene TRBV29-1 combines with J gene TRBJ2-2, with 8 bases that match TRBD2. With V trimmed by 7 bases and J by 5 bases, 6 bases remained unmatched. Germline V lookup: CDR1 SQVTM, CDR2 ANQGSEA. The CDR3 loop spans 13 amino acids. CDR3 in amino acids: CSGLSGTTGELFF. The CDR3, as DNA: TGCAGCGGCCTTAGCGGGACAACCGGGGAGCTGTTTTTT.

This chain connects TRBV4-3 to TRBJ2-5; possible D gene TRBD1, 5 bases. V dropped 0 bases and J dropped 5 bases, with 13 bases sitting between them. Germline loops: CDR1 LGHNA, CDR2 YSLEER. The CDR3 loop spans 15 amino acids. CDR3 region: CASSQDRGQRETQYF. In DNA, the CDR3 is TGCGCCAGCAGCCAAGATAGAGGACAAAGGGAGACCCAGTACTTC.

This clonotype was recorded many times. V gene TRBV5-1 combines with J gene TRBJ1-2; no definite D call. From germline, CDR1 is SGHRS and CDR2 YFSETQ. CDR3 length equals 14 residues. Trimming left V 0 bases short and J 2 bases short, with 8 bases between. The CDR3 region has the DNA TGCGCCAGCAGCTTGGAGGCCAGGAACTATGGCTACACCTTC. Its translation: CASSLEARNYGYTF. Variable domain in full (rest from reference TRBV5-1 and TRBJ1-2): KAGVTQTPRYLIKTRGQQVTLSCSPISGHRSVSWYQQTPGQGLQFLFEYFSETQRNKGNFPGRFSGRQFSNSRSEMNVSTLELGDSALYLCASSLEARNYGYTFGSGTRLTVV.